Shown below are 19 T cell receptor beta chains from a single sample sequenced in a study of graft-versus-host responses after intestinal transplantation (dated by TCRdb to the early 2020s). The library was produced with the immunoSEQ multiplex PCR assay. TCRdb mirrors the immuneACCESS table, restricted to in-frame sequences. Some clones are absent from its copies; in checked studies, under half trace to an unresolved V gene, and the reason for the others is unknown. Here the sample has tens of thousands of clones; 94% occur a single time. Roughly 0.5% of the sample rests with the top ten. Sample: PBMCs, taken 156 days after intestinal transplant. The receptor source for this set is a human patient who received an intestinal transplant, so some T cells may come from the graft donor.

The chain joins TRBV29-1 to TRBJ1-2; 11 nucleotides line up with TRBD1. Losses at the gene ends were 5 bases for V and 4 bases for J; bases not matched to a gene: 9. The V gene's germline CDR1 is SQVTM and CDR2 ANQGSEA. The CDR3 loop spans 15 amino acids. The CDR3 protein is CSVPTGQGGSYGYTF. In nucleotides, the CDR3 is TGCAGCGTTCCGACGGGACAGGGGGGAAGCTATGGCTACACCTTC.

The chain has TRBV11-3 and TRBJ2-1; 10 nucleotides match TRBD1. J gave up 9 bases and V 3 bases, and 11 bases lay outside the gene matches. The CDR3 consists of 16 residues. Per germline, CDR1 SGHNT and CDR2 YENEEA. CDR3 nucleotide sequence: TGTGCCAGCAGCTTGGGACAGGGGAGTGGATCAGGTGAGCAGTTCTTC. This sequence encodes CASSLGQGSGSGEQFF. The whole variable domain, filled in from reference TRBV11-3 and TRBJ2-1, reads EAGVVQSPRYKIIEKKQPVAFWCNPISGHNTLYWYLQNLGQGPELLIRYENEEAVDDSQLPKDRFSAERLKGVDSTLKIQPAELGDSAVYLCASSLGQGSGSGEQFFGPGTRLTVL.

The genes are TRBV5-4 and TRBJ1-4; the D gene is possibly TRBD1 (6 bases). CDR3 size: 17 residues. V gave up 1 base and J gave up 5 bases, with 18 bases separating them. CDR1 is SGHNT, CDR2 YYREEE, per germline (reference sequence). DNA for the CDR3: TGTGCCAGCAGCTTGTTTAAGAGGGACATTCGAAATGAAAAACTGTTTTTT. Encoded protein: CASSLFKRDIRNEKLFF.

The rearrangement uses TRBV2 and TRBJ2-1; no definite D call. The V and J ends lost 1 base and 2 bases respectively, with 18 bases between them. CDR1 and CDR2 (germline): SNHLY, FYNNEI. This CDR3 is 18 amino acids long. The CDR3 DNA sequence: TGTGCCAGCAGTGAAGGATTCTACATGTTATGGCCCTACAATGAGCAGTTCTTC. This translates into CASSEGFYMLWPYNEQFF.

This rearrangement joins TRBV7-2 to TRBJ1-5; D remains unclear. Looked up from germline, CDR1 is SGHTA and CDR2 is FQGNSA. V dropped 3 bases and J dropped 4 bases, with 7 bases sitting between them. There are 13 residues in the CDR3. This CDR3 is CASSFERNQPQHF. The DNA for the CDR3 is TGTGCCAGCAGCTTCGAGAGGAATCAGCCCCAGCATTTT.

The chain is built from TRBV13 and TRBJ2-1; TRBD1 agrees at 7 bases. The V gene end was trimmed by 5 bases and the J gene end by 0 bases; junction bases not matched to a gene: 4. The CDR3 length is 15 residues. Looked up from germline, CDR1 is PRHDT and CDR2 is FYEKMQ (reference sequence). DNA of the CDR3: TGTGCCAGCAGCCACAGGGGCCACTCCTACAATGAGCAGTTCTTC. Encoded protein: CASSHRGHSYNEQFF.

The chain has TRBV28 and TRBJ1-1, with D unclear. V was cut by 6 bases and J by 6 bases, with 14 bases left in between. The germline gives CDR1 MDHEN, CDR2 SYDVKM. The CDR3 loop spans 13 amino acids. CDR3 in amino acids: CASSPTRVSEAFF. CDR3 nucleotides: TGTGCCAGCAGCCCCACCCGAGTGTCTGAAGCTTTCTTT.

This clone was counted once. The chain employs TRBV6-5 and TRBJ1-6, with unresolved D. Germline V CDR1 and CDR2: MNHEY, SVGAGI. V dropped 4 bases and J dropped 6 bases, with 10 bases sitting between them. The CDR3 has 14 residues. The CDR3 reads CASSLTTLNSPLHF. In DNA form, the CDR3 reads TGTGCCAGCAGTTTGACCACCCTTAATTCACCCCTCCACTTT.

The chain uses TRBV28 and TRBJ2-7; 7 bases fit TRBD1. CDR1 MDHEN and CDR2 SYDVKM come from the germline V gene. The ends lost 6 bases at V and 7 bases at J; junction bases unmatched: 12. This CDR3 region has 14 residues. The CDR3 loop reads CASSYRGGLAEQYF. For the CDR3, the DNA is TGTGCCAGCAGCTACCGAGGGGGCCTTGCGGAGCAGTACTTC.

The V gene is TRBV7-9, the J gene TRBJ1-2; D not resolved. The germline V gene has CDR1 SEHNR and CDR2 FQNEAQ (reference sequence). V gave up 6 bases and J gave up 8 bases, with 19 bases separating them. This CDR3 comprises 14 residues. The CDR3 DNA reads TGTGCCAGCAGGGACCAAAGAGGGAGTGGGGGCTACACCTTC. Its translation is CASRDQRGSGGYTF.

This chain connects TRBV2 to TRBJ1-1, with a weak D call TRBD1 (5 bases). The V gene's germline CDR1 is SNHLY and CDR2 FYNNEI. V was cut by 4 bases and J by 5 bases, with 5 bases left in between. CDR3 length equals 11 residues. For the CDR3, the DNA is TGTGCCAGCAGTGGGGGGACTGAAGCTTTCTTT. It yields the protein CASSGGTEAFF.

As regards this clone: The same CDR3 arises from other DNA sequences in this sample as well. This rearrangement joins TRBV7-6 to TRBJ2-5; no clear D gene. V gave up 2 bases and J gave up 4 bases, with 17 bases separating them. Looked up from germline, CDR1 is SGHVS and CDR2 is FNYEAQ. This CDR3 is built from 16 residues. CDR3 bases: TGTGCCAGCAGCTTAACCCCAAGCAACGAAGGAGAGACCCAGTACTTC. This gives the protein CASSLTPSNEGETQYF.

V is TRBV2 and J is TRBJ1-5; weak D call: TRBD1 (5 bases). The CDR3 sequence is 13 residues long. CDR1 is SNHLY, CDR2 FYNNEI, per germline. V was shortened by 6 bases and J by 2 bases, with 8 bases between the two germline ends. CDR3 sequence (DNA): TGTGCCAGCAGGGGGGAGGGCAATCAGCCCCAGCATTTT. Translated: CASRGEGNQPQHF.

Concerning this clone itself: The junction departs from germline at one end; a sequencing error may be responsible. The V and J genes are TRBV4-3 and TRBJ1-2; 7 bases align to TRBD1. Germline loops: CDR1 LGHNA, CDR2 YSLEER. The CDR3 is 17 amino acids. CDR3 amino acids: CASSQDRWYRGRYGHTF. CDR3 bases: TGCGCCAGCAGCCAAGATAGATGGTACAGGGGAAGGTATGGCCACACCTTC.

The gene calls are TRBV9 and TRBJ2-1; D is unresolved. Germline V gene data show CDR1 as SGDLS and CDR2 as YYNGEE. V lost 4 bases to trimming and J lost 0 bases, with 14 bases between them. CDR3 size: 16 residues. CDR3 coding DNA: TGTGCCAGCAGCCCCTACTATTCTAGCTCCTACAATGAGCAGTTCTTC. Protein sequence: CASSPYYSSSYNEQFF.

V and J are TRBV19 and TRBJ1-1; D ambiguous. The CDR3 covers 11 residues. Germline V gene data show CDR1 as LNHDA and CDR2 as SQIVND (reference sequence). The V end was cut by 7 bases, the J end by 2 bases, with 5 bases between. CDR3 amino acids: CASMDNTEAFF. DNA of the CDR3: TGTGCCAGTATGGATAACACTGAAGCTTTCTTT.

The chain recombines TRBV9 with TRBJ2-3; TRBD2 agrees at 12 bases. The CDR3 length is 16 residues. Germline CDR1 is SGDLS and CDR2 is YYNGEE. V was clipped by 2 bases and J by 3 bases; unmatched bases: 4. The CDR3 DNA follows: TGTGCCAGCAGCGTTAAAGGACTAGCGGGGACAGATACGCAGTATTTT. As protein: CASSVKGLAGTDTQYF.

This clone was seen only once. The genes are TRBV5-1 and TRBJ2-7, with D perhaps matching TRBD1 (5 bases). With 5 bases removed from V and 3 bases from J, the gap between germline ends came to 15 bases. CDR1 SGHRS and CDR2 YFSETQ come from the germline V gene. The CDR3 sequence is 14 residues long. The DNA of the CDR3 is TGCGCCAGCAGGCCCGATGACAGTTTCTACGAGCAGTACTTC. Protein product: CASRPDDSFYEQYF.

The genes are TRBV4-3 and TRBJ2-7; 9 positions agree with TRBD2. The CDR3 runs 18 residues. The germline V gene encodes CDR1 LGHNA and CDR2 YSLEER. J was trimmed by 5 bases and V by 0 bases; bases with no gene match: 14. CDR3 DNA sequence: TGCGCCAGCAGCCAAGATATCCGGCCGTCGGGACTAGCAAACGAGCAGTACTTC. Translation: CASSQDIRPSGLANEQYF.